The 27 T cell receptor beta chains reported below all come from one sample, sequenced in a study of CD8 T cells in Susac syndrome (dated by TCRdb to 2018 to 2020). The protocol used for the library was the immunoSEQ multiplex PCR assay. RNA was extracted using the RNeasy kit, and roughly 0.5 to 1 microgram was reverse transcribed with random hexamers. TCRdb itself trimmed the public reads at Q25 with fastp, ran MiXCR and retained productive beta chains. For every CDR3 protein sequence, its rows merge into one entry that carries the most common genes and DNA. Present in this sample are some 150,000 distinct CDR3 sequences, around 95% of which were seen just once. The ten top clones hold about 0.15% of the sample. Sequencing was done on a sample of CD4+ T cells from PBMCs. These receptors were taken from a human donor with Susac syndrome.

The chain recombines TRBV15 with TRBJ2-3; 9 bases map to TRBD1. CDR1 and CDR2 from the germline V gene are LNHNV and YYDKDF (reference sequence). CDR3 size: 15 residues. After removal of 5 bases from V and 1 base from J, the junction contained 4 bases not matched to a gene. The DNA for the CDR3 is TGTGCCACCAGCGCGCGGGACAGGGGCACAGATACGCAGTATTTT. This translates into CATSARDRGTDTQYF.

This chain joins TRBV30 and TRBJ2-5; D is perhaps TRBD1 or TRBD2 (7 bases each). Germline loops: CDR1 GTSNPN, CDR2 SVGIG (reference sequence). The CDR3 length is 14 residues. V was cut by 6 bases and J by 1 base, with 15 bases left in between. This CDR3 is CACQGGGGQETQYF. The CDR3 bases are TGTGCCTGCCAGGGGGGCGGGGGCCAAGAGACCCAGTACTTC.

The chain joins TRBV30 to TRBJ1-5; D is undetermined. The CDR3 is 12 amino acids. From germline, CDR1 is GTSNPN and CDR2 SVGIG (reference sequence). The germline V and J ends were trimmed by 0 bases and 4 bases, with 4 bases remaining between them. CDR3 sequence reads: CAWSVGNQPQHF. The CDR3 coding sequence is TGTGCCTGGAGTGTTGGAAATCAGCCCCAGCATTTT.

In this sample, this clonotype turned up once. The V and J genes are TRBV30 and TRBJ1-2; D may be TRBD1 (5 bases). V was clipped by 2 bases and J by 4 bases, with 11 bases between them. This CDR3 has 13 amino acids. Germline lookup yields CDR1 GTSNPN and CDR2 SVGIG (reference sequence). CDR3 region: CAWSRGPSYGYTF. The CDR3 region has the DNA TGTGCCTGGAGTCGGGGCCCGAGCTATGGCTACACCTTC. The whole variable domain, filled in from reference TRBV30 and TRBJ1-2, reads SQTIHQWPATLVQPVGSPLSLECTVEGTSNPNLYWYRQAAGRGLQLLFYSVGIGQISSEVPQNLSASRPQDRQFILSSKKLLLSDSGFYLCAWSRGPSYGYTFGSGTRLTVV.

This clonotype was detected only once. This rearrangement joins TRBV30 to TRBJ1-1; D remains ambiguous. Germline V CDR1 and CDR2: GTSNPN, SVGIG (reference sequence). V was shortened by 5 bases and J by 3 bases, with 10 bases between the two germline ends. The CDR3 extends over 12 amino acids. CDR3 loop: CAWDLGYTEAFF. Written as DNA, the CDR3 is TGTGCCTGGGATTTAGGGTACACTGAAGCTTTCTTT.

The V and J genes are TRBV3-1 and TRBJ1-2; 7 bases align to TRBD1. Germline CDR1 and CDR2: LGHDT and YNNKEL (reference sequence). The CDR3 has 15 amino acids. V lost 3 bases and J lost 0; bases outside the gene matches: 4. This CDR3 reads CASSHRQGTNYGYTF. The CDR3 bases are TGTGCCAGCAGCCATCGACAGGGAACTAACTATGGCTACACCTTC.

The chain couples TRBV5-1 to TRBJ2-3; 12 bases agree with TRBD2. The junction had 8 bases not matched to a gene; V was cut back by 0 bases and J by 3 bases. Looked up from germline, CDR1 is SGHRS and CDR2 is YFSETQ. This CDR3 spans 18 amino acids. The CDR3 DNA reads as TGCGCCAGCAGCTTGGCGGCTAGCGGGGGGGCCAGGACAGATACGCAGTATTTT. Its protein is CASSLAASGGARTDTQYF.

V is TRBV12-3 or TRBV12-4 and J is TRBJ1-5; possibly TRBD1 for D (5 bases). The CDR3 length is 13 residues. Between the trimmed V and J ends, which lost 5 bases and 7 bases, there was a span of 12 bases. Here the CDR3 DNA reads TGTGCCAGCAGTCAACAGGAGGCCCAGCCCCAGCATTTT. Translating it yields CASSQQEAQPQHF.

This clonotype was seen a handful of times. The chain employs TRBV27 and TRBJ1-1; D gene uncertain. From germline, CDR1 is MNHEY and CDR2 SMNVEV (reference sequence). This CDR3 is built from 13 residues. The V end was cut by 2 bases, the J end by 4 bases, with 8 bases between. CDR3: CASSLRGSTEAFF. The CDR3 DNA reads TGTGCCAGCAGTTTAAGAGGGTCCACTGAAGCTTTCTTT.

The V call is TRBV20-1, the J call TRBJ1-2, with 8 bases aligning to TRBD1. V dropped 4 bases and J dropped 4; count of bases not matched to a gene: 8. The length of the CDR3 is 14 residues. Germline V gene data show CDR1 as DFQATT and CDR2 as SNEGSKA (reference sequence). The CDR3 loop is CSATDRGRGYGYTF. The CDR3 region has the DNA TGCAGTGCTACAGACAGGGGCCGCGGCTATGGCTACACCTTC.

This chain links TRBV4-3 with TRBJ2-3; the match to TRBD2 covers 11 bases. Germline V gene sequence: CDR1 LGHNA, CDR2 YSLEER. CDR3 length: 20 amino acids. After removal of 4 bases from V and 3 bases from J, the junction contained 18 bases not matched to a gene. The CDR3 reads CASSLTAAVGLAGGTDTQYF. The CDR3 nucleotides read TGCGCCAGCAGCCTAACAGCAGCCGTGGGGCTAGCGGGAGGAACAGATACGCAGTATTTT.

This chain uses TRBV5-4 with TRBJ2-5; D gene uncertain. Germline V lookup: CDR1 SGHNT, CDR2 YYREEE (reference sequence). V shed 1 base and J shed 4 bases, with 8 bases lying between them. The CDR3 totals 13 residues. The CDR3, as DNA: TGTGCCAGCAGCTTGAGTTCACCAGAGACCCAGTACTTC. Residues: CASSLSSPETQYF. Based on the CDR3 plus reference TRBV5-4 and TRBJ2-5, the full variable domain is ETGVTQSPTHLIKTRGQQVTLRCSSQSGHNTVSWYQQALGQGPQFIFQYYREEENGRGNFPPRFSGLQFPNYSSELNVNALELDDSALYLCASSLSSPETQYFGPGTRLLVL.

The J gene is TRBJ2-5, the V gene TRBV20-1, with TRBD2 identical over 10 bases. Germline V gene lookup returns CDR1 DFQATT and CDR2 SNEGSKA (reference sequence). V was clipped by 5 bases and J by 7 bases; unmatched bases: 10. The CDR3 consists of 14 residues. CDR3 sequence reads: CSAQLAGYPGTQYF. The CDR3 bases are TGCAGTGCTCAACTAGCGGGGTACCCGGGGACCCAGTACTTC.

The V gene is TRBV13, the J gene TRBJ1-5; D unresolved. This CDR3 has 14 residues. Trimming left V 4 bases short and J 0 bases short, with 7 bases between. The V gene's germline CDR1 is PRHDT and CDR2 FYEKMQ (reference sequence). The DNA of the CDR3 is TGTGCCAGCAGCTCACAGCGTAGCAATCAGCCCCAGCATTTT. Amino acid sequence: CASSSQRSNQPQHF.

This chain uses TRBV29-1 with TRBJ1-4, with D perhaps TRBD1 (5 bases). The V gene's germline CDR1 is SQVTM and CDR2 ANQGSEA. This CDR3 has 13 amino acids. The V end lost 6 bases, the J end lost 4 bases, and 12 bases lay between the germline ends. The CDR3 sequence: CSVFRDGNEKLFF. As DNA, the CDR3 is TGCAGCGTATTCCGGGACGGTAATGAAAAACTGTTTTTT.

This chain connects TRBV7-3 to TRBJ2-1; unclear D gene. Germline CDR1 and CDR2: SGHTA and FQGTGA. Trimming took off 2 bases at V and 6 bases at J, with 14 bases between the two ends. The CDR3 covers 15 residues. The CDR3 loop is CASSLGQAPGNEQFF. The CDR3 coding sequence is TGTGCCAGCAGCTTAGGGCAGGCACCAGGCAATGAGCAGTTCTTC.

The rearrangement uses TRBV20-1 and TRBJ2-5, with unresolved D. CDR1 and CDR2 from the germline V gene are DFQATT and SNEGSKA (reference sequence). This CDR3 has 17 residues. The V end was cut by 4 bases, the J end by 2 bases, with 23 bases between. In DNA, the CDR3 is TGCAGTGCTATACTAATCGGATTGGGTTCCATACAAGAGACCCAGTACTTC. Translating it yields CSAILIGLGSIQETQYF.

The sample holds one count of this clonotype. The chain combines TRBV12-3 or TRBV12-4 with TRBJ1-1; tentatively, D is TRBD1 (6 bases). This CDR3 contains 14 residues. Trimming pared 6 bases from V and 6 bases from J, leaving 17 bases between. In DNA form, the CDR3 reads TGTGCCAGCAGCGGGGGCCTACCGGGGGCTGAAGCTTTCTTT. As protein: CASSGGLPGAEAFF.

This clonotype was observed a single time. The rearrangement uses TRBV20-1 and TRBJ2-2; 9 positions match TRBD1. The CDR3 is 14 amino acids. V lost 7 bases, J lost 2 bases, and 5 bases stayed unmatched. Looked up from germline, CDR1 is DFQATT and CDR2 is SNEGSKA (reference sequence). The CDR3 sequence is CSVPGQGNTGELFF. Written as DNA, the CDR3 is TGCAGTGTTCCGGGACAGGGTAACACCGGGGAGCTGTTTTTT.

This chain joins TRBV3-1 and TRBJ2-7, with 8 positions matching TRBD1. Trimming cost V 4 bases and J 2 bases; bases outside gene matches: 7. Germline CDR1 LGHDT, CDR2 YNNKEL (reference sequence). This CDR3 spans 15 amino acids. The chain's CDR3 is CASSLGQGQAYEQYF. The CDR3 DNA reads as TGTGCCAGCAGCCTCGGACAGGGTCAAGCCTACGAGCAGTACTTC.

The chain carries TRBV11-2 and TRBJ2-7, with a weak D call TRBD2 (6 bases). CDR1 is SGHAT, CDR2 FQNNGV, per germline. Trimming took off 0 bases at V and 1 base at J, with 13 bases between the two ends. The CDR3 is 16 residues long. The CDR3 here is CASSLDVGGGSYEQYF. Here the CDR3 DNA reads TGTGCCAGCAGCTTAGACGTTGGGGGAGGATCCTACGAGCAGTACTTC.

CDR3 DNA: TGTGCCAGCAGCCGGGACAGGGGGCGAGAGACCCAGTACTTC. This codes for CASSRDRGRETQYF. This sequence joins TRBV7-6 and TRBJ2-5, with 12 bases matching TRBD1. In germline, CDR1 is SGHVS, CDR2 FNYEAQ. The CDR3 is 14 residues long. V shed 5 bases, J shed 4 bases, and the junction held 2 bases outside the gene matches. Full variable domain (missing parts from reference TRBV7-6 and TRBJ2-5): GAGVSQSPRYKVTKRGQDVALRCDPISGHVSLYWYRQALGQGPEFLTYFNYEAQQDKSGLPNDRFSAERPEGSISTLTIQRTEQRDSAMYRCASSRDRGRETQYFGPGTRLLVL.

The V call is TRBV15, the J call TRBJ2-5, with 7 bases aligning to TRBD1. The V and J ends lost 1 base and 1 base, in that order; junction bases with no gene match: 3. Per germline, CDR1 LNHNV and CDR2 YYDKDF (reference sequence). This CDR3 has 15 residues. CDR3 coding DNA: TGTGCCACCAGCAGAGCGGGACAGCCCCAAGAGACCCAGTACTTC. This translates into CATSRAGQPQETQYF.

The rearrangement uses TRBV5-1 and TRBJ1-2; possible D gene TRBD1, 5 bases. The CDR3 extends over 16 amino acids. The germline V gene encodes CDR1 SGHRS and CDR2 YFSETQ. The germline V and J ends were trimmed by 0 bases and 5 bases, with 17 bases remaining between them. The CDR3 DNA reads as TGCGCCAGCAGCTTGGATGGCCGGACTGGGGGATATGGCTACACCTTC. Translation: CASSLDGRTGGYGYTF.

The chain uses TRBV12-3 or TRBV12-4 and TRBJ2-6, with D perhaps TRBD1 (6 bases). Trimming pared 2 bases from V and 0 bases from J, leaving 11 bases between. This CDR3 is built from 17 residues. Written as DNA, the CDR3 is TGTGCCAGCAGTTTACGGCAGGGGAGCTCTGGGGCCAACGTCCTGACTTTC. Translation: CASSLRQGSSGANVLTF.

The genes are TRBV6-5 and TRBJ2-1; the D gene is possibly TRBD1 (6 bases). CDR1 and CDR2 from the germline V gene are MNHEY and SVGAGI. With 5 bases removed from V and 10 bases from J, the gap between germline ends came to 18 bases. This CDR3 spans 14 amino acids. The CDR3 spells CASSPHWDTEEQFF. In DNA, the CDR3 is TGTGCCAGCAGTCCCCACTGGGACACGGAGGAGCAGTTCTTC.

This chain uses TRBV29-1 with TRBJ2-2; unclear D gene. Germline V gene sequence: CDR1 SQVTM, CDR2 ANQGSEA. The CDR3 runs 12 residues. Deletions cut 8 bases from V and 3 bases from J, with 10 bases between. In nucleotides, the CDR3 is TGCAGCTCCCTCGACCACACCGGGGAGCTGTTTTTT. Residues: CSSLDHTGELFF.